One sample yielded the 14 T cell receptor beta chains listed below, sequenced in a study of shared clonotypes between healthy human individuals. Measured with immunoSEQ multiplex PCR; TCRdb has only the in-frame clones, and not every one. The sample comprises a few million clones, around 95% of which are singletons, and roughly 0.13% rests with the top ten. The source material was naive CD4+ T cells sorted from blood. Subset here: CD45RA+ positively selected. These receptors all come from a man aged 18 to 30 in good health.

The rearrangement joins TRBV7-2 to TRBJ2-1; TRBD1 matches 7 bases. This CDR3 comprises 15 residues. V lost 6 bases and J lost 4; bases outside the gene matches: 9. Germline CDR1 SGHTA, CDR2 FQGNSA. The CDR3 DNA reads as TGTGCCAGCAGTTCCGGGACAGTGGTGTACAATGAGCAGTTCTTC. This gives the protein CASSSGTVVYNEQFF.

The V call is TRBV2, the J call TRBJ2-1, with D unresolved. Between the trimmed V and J ends, which lost 7 bases and 6 bases, there was a span of 7 bases. The CDR3 is 11 amino acids. Germline V CDR1 and CDR2: SNHLY, FYNNEI. CDR3 protein: CASTSFNEQFF. The CDR3 DNA follows: TGTGCCAGCACCAGTTTCAATGAGCAGTTCTTC.

The chain couples TRBV6-6 to TRBJ2-3, with D uncertain. The germline V and J ends were trimmed by 2 bases and 5 bases, with 5 bases remaining between them. Germline V gene lookup returns CDR1 MNHNY and CDR2 SVGAGI (reference sequence). The CDR3 extends over 12 amino acids. For the CDR3, the DNA is TGTGCCAGCAGTTACGGTGAAGATACGCAGTATTTT. Protein: CASSYGEDTQYF.

The rearrangement links TRBV4-3 to TRBJ1-4; maybe TRBD1 (6 bases). Trimming left V 4 bases short and J 8 bases short, with 11 bases between. The germline V gene encodes CDR1 LGHNA and CDR2 YSLEER. The CDR3 extends over 13 amino acids. This chain's CDR3 is CASSPGVGEKLFF. The DNA for the CDR3 is TGCGCCAGCAGCCCAGGGGTAGGCGAAAAACTGTTTTTT.

This chain links TRBV7-9 with TRBJ2-3, with TRBD2 identical over 8 bases. The CDR3 sequence is 15 residues long. Germline assignment: CDR1 SEHNR and CDR2 FQNEAQ (reference sequence). V lost 5 bases to trimming and J lost 2 bases; unmatched junction nucleotides: 6. CDR3 nucleotides: TGTGCCAGCAGCCCCGGGGGGGCGCACACAGATACGCAGTATTTT. This gives the protein CASSPGGAHTDTQYF.

J is TRBJ1-2 and V is TRBV2; D gene unclear. Germline CDR1 and CDR2: SNHLY and FYNNEI. Trimming stripped 6 bases from V and 8 bases from J, with 16 bases between. The CDR3 is 13 residues long. DNA for the CDR3: TGTGCCAGCAGGGCCCACCCCTCGGGAGGCTACACCTTC. Amino acids: CASRAHPSGGYTF.

This sequence joins TRBV19 and TRBJ1-2, with 10 bases fitting TRBD1. Looked up from germline, CDR1 is LNHDA and CDR2 is SQIVND (reference sequence). With 6 bases clipped from V and 4 bases from J, the junction kept 14 bases outside the gene matches. This CDR3 contains 17 residues. CDR3 DNA sequence: TGTGCCAGTAGGCGGACCGGGACAGGGGAGCTTGGCTATGGCTACACCTTC. Protein sequence: CASRRTGTGELGYGYTF.

The rearrangement uses TRBV7-9 and TRBJ2-5; TRBD2 is a possible D gene (5 bases). Trimming cost V 0 bases and J 7 bases, with 15 bases left between them. CDR1 is SEHNR and CDR2 is FQNEAQ in the germline V gene (reference sequence). This CDR3 contains 15 residues. The CDR3 sequence is CASSLAGNKDGTQYF. The CDR3 nucleotides are TGTGCCAGCAGCTTAGCCGGGAACAAGGACGGGACCCAGTACTTC.

The chain is built from TRBV5-1 and TRBJ2-7; 9 bases are a match to TRBD1. V was clipped by 6 bases and J by 6 bases; unmatched bases: 10. Germline V lookup: CDR1 SGHRS, CDR2 YFSETQ. This CDR3 has 14 amino acids. Here the CDR3 reads CASNPGQGVSEQYF. CDR3 bases: TGCGCCAGCAACCCGGGACAGGGAGTCTCCGAGCAGTACTTC.

The sample holds one count of this clone. The chain is built from TRBV9 and TRBJ2-5; 7 nucleotides match TRBD1. This CDR3 spans 15 amino acids. Germline-derived CDR1 and CDR2 are SGDLS and YYNGEE. V shed 1 base, J shed 2 bases, and the junction held 5 bases outside the gene matches. Here the CDR3 reads CASSVKGDRQETQYF. CDR3 in DNA: TGTGCCAGCAGCGTAAAAGGGGACAGACAAGAGACCCAGTACTTC. Full variable domain (rest looked up from reference TRBV9 and TRBJ2-5): DSGVTQTPKHLITATGQRVTLRCSPRSGDLSVYWYQQSLDQGLQFLIQYYNGEERAKGNILERFSAQQFPDLHSELNLSSLELGDSALYFCASSVKGDRQETQYFGPGTRLLVL.

J is TRBJ2-5 and V is TRBV14; tentative D call: TRBD1 (6 bases). Trimming removed 5 bases from V and 2 bases from J, with 12 bases in between. CDR1 SGHDN and CDR2 FVKESK come from the germline V gene. CDR3 length: 14 residues. The CDR3 protein is CASSFRDKQETQYF. The CDR3 bases are TGTGCCAGCAGCTTCCGGGACAAGCAAGAGACCCAGTACTTC.

The V gene is TRBV11-1, the J gene TRBJ2-1; 7 positions match TRBD1. This CDR3 comprises 15 residues. The germline CDR1 and CDR2 sequences are SGHAT and FQDESV (reference sequence). V shed 3 bases and J 5 bases; nucleotides not matched to a gene: 7. The CDR3 sequence: CASSFLGQVHNEQFF. The CDR3 coding sequence is TGTGCCAGCAGCTTCTTAGGACAGGTCCACAATGAGCAGTTCTTC.

This rearrangement joins TRBV18 to TRBJ1-5; possibly TRBD1 for D (5 bases). V lost 3 bases, J lost 2 bases, and 11 bases lay in between. The CDR3 is made up of 15 amino acids. The V gene's germline CDR1 is KGHSH and CDR2 LQKENI. CDR3 sequence: CASSPWQGGNQPQHF. CDR3 sequence (DNA): TGTGCCAGCTCACCTTGGCAGGGCGGCAATCAGCCCCAGCATTTT.

The gene calls are TRBV7-2 and TRBJ1-5; D not resolved. With 2 bases removed from V and 0 bases from J, the gap between germline ends came to 8 bases. CDR1 and CDR2 (germline): SGHTA, FQGNSA. The CDR3 runs 15 residues. CDR3 sequence reads: CASSLSSISNQPQHF. The CDR3 coding sequence is TGTGCCAGCAGCTTATCATCCATTAGCAATCAGCCCCAGCATTTT.